The clone carrying this T cell receptor (beta chain) was picked up many times. Its antigen is as yet unknown. The data were obtained in a study of T cell repertoires in cytomegalovirus infection. Overall study findings and caveats: Clonotype analysis showed dominance of the ex vivo response by HLA-C-restricted CMV-specific TCR beta clonotypes.

Germline CDR1 is SEHNR and CDR2 is FQNEAQ (reference sequence). The CDR3 spans 15 residues. With 5 bases clipped from V and 4 bases from J, the junction kept 8 bases outside the gene matches. Each CDR3 protein gets one entry after TCRdb re-called the reads with MiXCR. The table has roughly 990,000 distinct CDR3 sequences, about a third seen once; the top ten hold 11% to 15%. Sequencing was performed on cultured CD8+ T cells from PBMCs, taken from culture after CMV antigen stimulation. The sequence derives from a human donor in good health (CMV status not recorded). Some clones in this sample may be carry-over from other donors' samples. This chain connects TRBV7-9 to TRBJ1-5, with TRBD1 identical over 7 bases. The chain's CDR3 is CASSPGTARNQPQHF. In DNA, the CDR3 is TGTGCCAGCAGCCCAGGGACAGCCAGAAATCAGCCCCAGCATTTT. Combining the CDR3 with reference TRBV7-9 and TRBJ1-5 gives the whole variable domain DTGVSQNPRHKITKRGQNVTFRCDPISEHNRLYWYRQTLGQGPEFLTYFQNEAQLEKSRLLSDRFSAERPKGSFSTLEIQRTEQGDSAMYLCASSPGTARNQPQHFGDGTRLSIL.